The 32 T cell receptor beta chains in this list originate from one sample, sequenced in a study of cytotoxic CD8 clonotypes in ibrutinib-treated CLL. TCRdb's table, derived via immunoSEQ multiplex PCR, lists solely in-frame clones and lacks some. In the table there are some 290,000 clones, roughly 85% of which are singletons. The sample was PBMCs, taken before ibrutinib treatment. These TCRs come from a human donor with chronic lymphocytic leukemia.

V and J are TRBV25-1 and TRBJ1-1; TRBD1 is a possible D gene (5 bases). Germline V gene sequence: CDR1 MGHDK, CDR2 SYGVNS. The length of the CDR3 is 12 residues. With 1 base removed from V and 11 bases from J, the gap between germline ends came to 11 bases. The CDR3 loop is CASSESWGTAFF. For the CDR3, the DNA is TGTGCCAGCAGTGAATCATGGGGGACGGCTTTCTTT.

This chain connects TRBV6-6 to TRBJ2-1; D is unclear. This CDR3 comprises 13 residues. Per germline, CDR1 MNHNY and CDR2 SVGAGI (reference sequence). V lost 0 bases, J lost 10 bases, and 10 bases lay in between. The CDR3 sequence: CASSYSTAQEQFF. As DNA, the CDR3 is TGTGCCAGCAGTTACTCGACGGCCCAGGAGCAGTTCTTC.

This sequence joins TRBV7-9 and TRBJ2-5; 14 bases are shared with TRBD2. The CDR3 contains 18 residues. Germline loops: CDR1 SEHNR, CDR2 FQNEAQ (reference sequence). Germline trimming cut 6 bases from V and 1 base from J; bases unmatched to any gene: 10. The CDR3 DNA reads TGTGCCAGCAGGAACTACGGGACTAGCGGGAGCAGCCAAGAGACCCAGTACTTC. Amino acid sequence: CASRNYGTSGSSQETQYF.

The V call is TRBV4-3, the J call TRBJ2-5, with D uncertain. CDR1 LGHNA and CDR2 YSLEER come from the germline V gene. The ends were cut back, 0 bases at V and 2 bases at J, with 13 bases in the middle. This CDR3 contains 16 residues. CDR3 DNA: TGCGCCAGCAGCCAAGATTTTTCTCGCATGCAAGAGACCCAGTACTTC. Its translation is CASSQDFSRMQETQYF.

V and J are TRBV27 and TRBJ1-5; perhaps TRBD1 as D (6 bases). Germline values: CDR1 MNHEY, CDR2 SMNVEV (reference sequence). The CDR3 length is 15 residues. Trimming took 6 bases from V and 1 from J, leaving 13 bases between them. DNA for the CDR3: TGTGCCAGCAGCCAAAAGGGGGGGAGCAATCAGCCCCAGCATTTT. Protein product: CASSQKGGSNQPQHF.

The chain combines TRBV5-4 with TRBJ2-3; D is undetermined. Deletions cut 0 bases from V and 7 bases from J, with 6 bases between. Germline V gene data show CDR1 as SGHNT and CDR2 as YYREEE (reference sequence). CDR3 length: 12 amino acids. The CDR3 nucleotides are TGTGCCAGCAGCTTGGACTCAAATACGCAGTATTTT. This gives the protein CASSLDSNTQYF.

The V call is TRBV11-2, the J call TRBJ1-2; 10 nucleotides match TRBD1. CDR3 size: 17 residues. J gave up 2 bases and V 1 base, and 7 bases lay outside the gene matches. CDR1 is SGHAT, CDR2 FQNNGV, per germline. The CDR3 bases are TGTGCCAGCAGCTTAGTCCCGGGACAGGGGACCAACTATGGCTACACCTTC. Translated, it gives CASSLVPGQGTNYGYTF.

J is TRBJ1-4 and V is TRBV7-9; TRBD1 matches 9 bases. The V segment lost 4 bases and the J segment 4 bases; nucleotides outside the gene matches: 4. CDR3 length equals 15 residues. The germline gives CDR1 SEHNR, CDR2 FQNEAQ (reference sequence). The CDR3, as DNA: TGTGCCAGCAGCTCGACAGGGGGGTATAATGAAAAACTGTTTTTT. Protein product: CASSSTGGYNEKLFF.

The chain carries TRBV28 and TRBJ1-2; D gene ambiguous. Between the trimmed V and J ends, which lost 5 bases and 8 bases, there was a span of 9 bases. The CDR3 length is 11 residues. CDR1 and CDR2 (germline): MDHEN, SYDVKM. CDR3 nucleotide sequence: TGTGCCAGCAGTCCTATGAAGGGCTACACCTTC. It codes for CASSPMKGYTF.

This sequence joins TRBV4-1 and TRBJ2-5; D call uncertain. Per the germline V gene, CDR1 is MGHRA and CDR2 is YSYEKL. With 2 bases removed from V and 2 bases from J, the gap between germline ends came to 12 bases. The CDR3 consists of 15 residues. The CDR3 loop reads CASSQPPGTQETQYF. CDR3 DNA: TGCGCCAGCAGCCAACCCCCCGGCACTCAAGAGACCCAGTACTTC.

The chain combines TRBV9 with TRBJ2-7, with D possibly being TRBD2 (6 bases). Deletions cut 4 bases from V and 3 bases from J, with 14 bases between. CDR1 is SGDLS, CDR2 YYNGEE, per germline. CDR3 size: 14 residues. CDR3 bases: TGTGCCAGCAGCCCTCCCGGGACTCTCTACGAGCAGTACTTC. Its protein product is CASSPPGTLYEQYF.

V usage is TRBV7-8 and J usage is TRBJ2-3, with 11 bases matching TRBD2. This CDR3 contains 16 residues. Germline V CDR1 and CDR2: SGHVS, FQNEAQ. After removal of 3 bases from V and 2 bases from J, the junction contained 4 bases not matched to a gene. As DNA, the CDR3 is TGTGCCAGCAGCTTGTTACTAGCGGGGGACACAGATACGCAGTATTTT. This translates into CASSLLLAGDTDTQYF.

This clone was counted once. The V gene is TRBV5-1, the J gene TRBJ2-1; a weak D match, TRBD2 (6 bases). This CDR3 comprises 16 residues. Germline V lookup: CDR1 SGHRS, CDR2 YFSETQ. Trimming cost V 1 base and J 0 bases, with 11 bases left between them. DNA of the CDR3: TGCGCCAGCAGCTTGTATGGGACTGTCTCCTACAATGAGCAGTTCTTC. Translating it yields CASSLYGTVSYNEQFF.

This clone was picked up a small number of times. V usage is TRBV4-3 and J usage is TRBJ2-1; 10 positions match TRBD2. V lost 1 base and J lost 4; bases outside the gene matches: 7. Germline V gives CDR1 LGHNA, CDR2 YSLEER. The CDR3 spans 17 residues. The CDR3 nucleotides read TGCGCCAGCAGCCAAGGTTATACTAGCGGGGCGTACAATGAGCAGTTCTTC. It codes for CASSQGYTSGAYNEQFF.

The chain couples TRBV11-2 to TRBJ2-3; 12 positions agree with TRBD2. The CDR3 contains 18 residues. Germline trimming cut 5 bases from V and 7 bases from J; bases unmatched to any gene: 16. Germline lookup yields CDR1 SGHAT and CDR2 FQNNGV. CDR3 DNA sequence: TGTGCCAGCAGCCCAAGCTGGACTAGCGGGATCTGGGGGTATACGCAGTATTTT. Translated, it gives CASSPSWTSGIWGYTQYF.

This chain joins TRBV15 and TRBJ1-4, with D possibly being TRBD1 (5 bases). CDR3 size: 16 residues. Trimming took off 0 bases at V and 8 bases at J, with 16 bases between the two ends. The germline V gene has CDR1 LNHNV and CDR2 YYDKDF (reference sequence). The CDR3 DNA reads TGTGCCACCAGCAGAGATCGCAGGGCTCCGGGAGAAAAACTGTTTTTT. Translation: CATSRDRRAPGEKLFF.

V is TRBV27 and J is TRBJ2-5; D gene unclear. Per the germline V gene, CDR1 is MNHEY and CDR2 is SMNVEV (reference sequence). This CDR3 contains 13 residues. V shed 6 bases and J shed 3 bases, with 11 bases lying between them. The CDR3 bases are TGTGCCAGCAGGCGGCTCCAAGAAGAGACCCAGTACTTC. This encodes CASRRLQEETQYF.

The rearrangement links TRBV13 to TRBJ2-1; D may be TRBD2 (6 bases). CDR1 is PRHDT and CDR2 is FYEKMQ in the germline V gene (reference sequence). V was pared by 4 bases and J by 5 bases, with 21 bases between. This CDR3 comprises 17 residues. This CDR3 is CASSSTIDRERDNEQFF. The DNA of the CDR3 is TGTGCCAGCAGCTCAACCATTGACCGGGAGCGGGACAATGAGCAGTTCTTC.

The CDR3 nucleotides are TGTGCCAGCAGCTTTCCGACGTTGAACACTGAAGCTTTCTTT. It is translated as CASSFPTLNTEAFF. This sequence joins TRBV5-8 and TRBJ1-1; no definite D call. Trimming left V 2 bases short and J 0 bases short, with 8 bases between. This CDR3 has 14 residues. CDR1 SGHTS and CDR2 YDEGEE come from the germline V gene.

CDR3 in amino acids: CASSLDVPGYIAYEQYF. The CDR3 DNA is TGTGCCAGCAGCTTAGATGTTCCAGGGTATATCGCCTACGAGCAGTACTTC. The chain uses TRBV11-2 and TRBJ2-7; D possibly corresponds to TRBD1 (5 bases). The CDR3 spans 17 residues. Germline V CDR1 and CDR2: SGHAT, FQNNGV. Trimming left V 0 bases short and J 2 bases short, with 17 bases between.

The gene calls are TRBV7-3 and TRBJ1-2, with D uncertain. The CDR3 is 14 amino acids. Germline-derived CDR1 and CDR2 are SGHTA and FQGTGA. The V gene lost 1 base and the J gene lost 6 bases, with 12 bases spanning the gap. CDR3 protein: CASSLNSGANGYTF. In nucleotides, the CDR3 is TGTGCCAGCAGCTTAAATTCCGGAGCAAATGGCTACACCTTC.

This clone showed up just once. The chain joins TRBV5-4 to TRBJ2-1, with 14 nucleotides matching TRBD2. There are 16 residues in the CDR3. The germline CDR1 and CDR2 sequences are SGHNT and YYREEE (reference sequence). Trimming took 3 bases from V and 9 from J; bases not matched to a gene: 8. The CDR3 sequence is CASSSGLAGVYGEQFF. The CDR3 DNA is TGTGCCAGCAGCTCGGGACTAGCGGGAGTTTACGGTGAGCAGTTCTTC.

The chain couples TRBV6-1 to TRBJ2-3; TRBD2 might be the D (5 bases). Germline V CDR1 and CDR2: MNHNS, SASEGT. The CDR3 runs to 17 residues. V lost 4 bases, J lost 2 bases, and 19 bases lay in between. This CDR3 is CASSGPTNPHITDTQYF. In nucleotides, the CDR3 is TGTGCCAGCAGTGGGCCGACTAATCCCCACATCACAGATACGCAGTATTTT.

The genes are TRBV18 and TRBJ2-3; tentative D call: TRBD1 (5 bases). Trimming took off 6 bases at V and 0 bases at J, with 13 bases between the two ends. The CDR3 is 15 residues long. Germline assignment: CDR1 KGHSH and CDR2 LQKENI. The CDR3: CASSPADRSTDTQYF. Here the CDR3 DNA reads TGTGCCAGCTCCCCGGCAGACAGAAGCACAGATACGCAGTATTTT.

This clone was counted a single time. This rearrangement joins TRBV18 to TRBJ2-7; tentatively, D is TRBD1 (6 bases). With 2 bases removed from V and 4 bases from J, the gap between germline ends came to 9 bases. The CDR3 totals 13 residues. Germline loops: CDR1 KGHSH, CDR2 LQKENI. The CDR3 is CASSPGGEYEQYF. The CDR3 DNA reads TGTGCCAGCTCACCAGGGGGCGAGTACGAGCAGTACTTC.

The CDR3 sequence is CASSRQGVNEQYF. CDR3 nucleotides: TGTGCCAGCAGTAGACAGGGGGTAAACGAGCAGTACTTC. The chain employs TRBV7-8 and TRBJ2-7; TRBD1 aligns across 9 bases. With 6 bases clipped from V and 5 bases from J, the junction kept 5 bases outside the gene matches. The germline gives CDR1 SGHVS, CDR2 FQNEAQ. This CDR3 has 13 amino acids.

The chain recombines TRBV2 with TRBJ2-7; TRBD2 aligns across 7 bases. V trimming: 2 bases; J trimming: 2 bases; junction bases outside the gene matches: 6. The CDR3 has 15 amino acids. Germline-derived CDR1 and CDR2 are SNHLY and FYNNEI. The CDR3 bases are TGTGCCAGCAGTGAATGGTGGGGGGGAGCCTACGAGCAGTACTTC. It translates to CASSEWWGGAYEQYF.

The V and J genes are TRBV10-3 and TRBJ2-5, with D maybe TRBD2 (5 bases). CDR3 size: 13 residues. Trimming pared 4 bases from V and 2 bases from J, leaving 8 bases between. The germline CDR1 and CDR2 sequences are ENHRY and SYGVKD. For the CDR3, the DNA is TGTGCCATCAGTGTTCGGGGTCAAGAGACCCAGTACTTC. It is translated as CAISVRGQETQYF.

The V call is TRBV14, the J call TRBJ2-7; 8 bases line up with TRBD2. CDR1 SGHDN and CDR2 FVKESK come from the germline V gene. After removal of 1 base from V and 2 bases from J, the junction contained 4 bases not matched to a gene. The CDR3 consists of 15 residues. CDR3 coding DNA: TGTGCCAGCAGCCAAGCGCTCGGGAGGGCCTACGAGCAGTACTTC. The encoded protein is CASSQALGRAYEQYF.

The J gene is TRBJ1-1, the V gene TRBV30; D unclear. V lost 4 bases, J lost 0 bases, and 6 bases lay in between. The CDR3 spans 12 residues. Germline V CDR1 and CDR2: GTSNPN, SVGIG (reference sequence). The DNA of the CDR3 is TGTGCCTGGACGGGCTTGAACACTGAAGCTTTCTTT. Its translation is CAWTGLNTEAFF.

This rearrangement joins TRBV15 to TRBJ2-3; D ambiguous. Trimming took 5 bases from V and 4 from J, leaving 22 bases between them. The CDR3 is 17 amino acids. Germline V lookup: CDR1 LNHNV, CDR2 YYDKDF (reference sequence). The CDR3 spells CATSDYTGPLNADTQYF. The CDR3 nucleotides read TGTGCCACCAGCGATTATACCGGGCCCCTGAACGCAGATACGCAGTATTTT.

The V gene is TRBV25-1, the J gene TRBJ1-4; 7 bases align to TRBD1. CDR3 length: 14 residues. Germline V gene data show CDR1 as MGHDK and CDR2 as SYGVNS. Germline trimming cut 4 bases from V and 5 bases from J; bases unmatched to any gene: 4. The CDR3 sequence is CASSAGQRNEKLFF. The CDR3 DNA is TGTGCCAGCAGTGCGGGACAGAGAAATGAAAAACTGTTTTTT.